A single sample gave rise to the 16 T cell receptor beta chains below, sequenced in a study of T-cell reconstitution after alpha-beta-depleted transplantation in children. Study-wide points: Several hundred expanded graft clones reportedly supplied alpha-beta T cells about two months after transplant.

These receptors' antigens are unknown. Unique molecular identifiers featured in how the TCRbeta library was prepared. TCRdb reprocessed the PCR reads via MiXCR and lists one record per CDR3 protein. The sample carries about 31,000 distinct CDR3 sequences, 6.4% recorded once. The sample in question was peripheral blood, obtained 60 days after TCRalphabeta/CD19-depleted stem cell transplant. These receptors were collected from a child under two years old who had a stem cell transplant for acute myeloid leukemia, so the T cells may come from the graft donor.

The sample holds many counts of this clonotype. The V gene is TRBV11-2, the J gene TRBJ2-1; D is unresolved. The CDR3 runs to 12 residues. Per germline, CDR1 SGHAT and CDR2 FQNNGV. Trimming shortened V by 4 bases and J by 9 bases, and 10 bases separated the two germline ends. DNA of the CDR3: TGTGCCAGCAGCTCCACTGGGCTTGAGCAGTTCTTC. Amino acid sequence: CASSSTGLEQFF.

This clonotype was detected ten times or more. The rearrangement uses TRBV18 and TRBJ2-5; tentative D call: TRBD2 (5 bases). Trimming stripped 3 bases from V and 1 base from J, with 9 bases between. Germline values: CDR1 KGHSH, CDR2 LQKENI. The CDR3 is 14 amino acids. As DNA, the CDR3 is TGTGCCAGCTCACCGGCCAGCGGCCAAGAGACCCAGTACTTC. This encodes CASSPASGQETQYF. Full variable domain (rest looked up from reference TRBV18 and TRBJ2-5): NAGVMQNPRHLVRRRGQEARLRCSPMKGHSHVYWYRQLPEEGLKFMVYLQKENIIDESGMPKERFSAEFPKEGPSILRIQQVVRGDSAAYFCASSPASGQETQYFGPGTRLLVL.

This clonotype was observed many times. The chain joins TRBV5-1 to TRBJ2-3, with TRBD2 identical over 9 bases. CDR1 and CDR2 (germline): SGHRS, YFSETQ. After removal of 0 bases from V and 5 bases from J, the junction contained 10 bases not matched to a gene. The CDR3 runs 17 residues. Here the CDR3 DNA reads TGCGCCAGCAGCTTGGGACTAGCGGCTTCATCTGTAGATACGCAGTATTTT. This encodes CASSLGLAASSVDTQYF.

This clonotype was counted many times. V usage is TRBV7-2 and J usage is TRBJ1-1, with unresolved D. Per the germline V gene, CDR1 is SGHTA and CDR2 is FQGNSA. V shed 2 bases and J shed 1 base, with 11 bases lying between them. This CDR3 has 15 residues. Written as DNA, the CDR3 is TGTGCCAGCAGCTTATTCCCCCGGAGGAACACTGAAGCTTTCTTT. Translation gives CASSLFPRRNTEAFF. Full variable domain (rest looked up from reference TRBV7-2 and TRBJ1-1): GAGVSQSPSNKVTEKGKDVELRCDPISGHTALYWYRQSLGQGLEFLIYFQGNSAPDKSGLPSDRFSAERTGGSVSTLTIQRTQQEDSAVYLCASSLFPRRNTEAFFGQGTRLTVV.

The chain carries TRBV13 and TRBJ2-1; maybe TRBD1 (5 bases). CDR1 is PRHDT and CDR2 is FYEKMQ in the germline V gene (reference sequence). The CDR3 consists of 16 residues. Between the trimmed V and J ends, which lost 2 bases and 8 bases, there was a span of 19 bases. The CDR3 nucleotides are TGTGCCAGCAGCTTACAGGGTAGGGTCGTATGGGATGAGCAGTTCTTC. Its protein is CASSLQGRVVWDEQFF.

Worth noting for this clonotype: One end of the junction does not line up with germline, which may come from a read error. The rearrangement joins TRBV3-1 to TRBJ2-1; TRBD2 agrees at 8 bases. The CDR3 has 17 residues. Germline CDR1 and CDR2: LGHDT and YNNKEL (reference sequence). CDR3 sequence reads: CATSQRAGASSYNEQFF. In DNA, the CDR3 is TGTGCCACCAGCCAAAGAGCGGGGGCCAGCTCCTACAATGAGCAGTTCTTC.

In its sample, this clonotype was seen many times. The CDR3 nucleotides read TGTGCCAGCAGCTTAGTGTCCGCGAACGAGCAGTACTTC. As protein: CASSLVSANEQYF. This chain connects TRBV7-9 to TRBJ2-7; no clear D gene. The ends were cut back, 1 base at V and 5 bases at J, with 9 bases in the middle. CDR1 and CDR2 from the germline V gene are SEHNR and FQNEAQ (reference sequence). CDR3 size: 13 residues.

This clonotype was counted many times. The chain uses TRBV2 and TRBJ1-5; TRBD1 agrees at 7 bases. The CDR3 runs 15 residues. The V and J ends lost 5 bases and 6 bases, in that order; junction bases with no gene match: 10. Looked up from germline, CDR1 is SNHLY and CDR2 is FYNNEI. CDR3 residues: CASSYGTAGSQPQHF. The CDR3, as DNA: TGTGCCAGCAGTTACGGGACAGCTGGGTCTCAGCCCCAGCATTTT. The variable domain in full, with the rest retrieved from reference TRBV2 and TRBJ1-5, is EPEVTQTPSHQVTQMGQEVILRCVPISNHLYFYWYRQILGQKVEFLVSFYNNEISEKSEIFDDQFSVERPDGSNFTLKIRSTKLEDSAMYFCASSYGTAGSQPQHFGDGTRLSIL.

This clonotype was picked up many times. The chain joins TRBV28 to TRBJ2-1; D could derive from TRBD1 or TRBD2 (5 bases each). The V gene lost 5 bases and the J gene lost 4 bases, with 12 bases spanning the gap. This CDR3 contains 14 residues. From germline, CDR1 is MDHEN and CDR2 SYDVKM. The CDR3 sequence: CASSLPGPYNEQFF. The CDR3 DNA sequence: TGTGCCAGCAGTCTACCGGGACCTTACAATGAGCAGTTCTTC.

The sample holds many counts of this clonotype. The V call is TRBV28, the J call TRBJ2-7; possible D gene TRBD1, 5 bases. This CDR3 is 11 amino acids long. The germline V and J ends were trimmed by 7 bases and 7 bases, with 11 bases remaining between them. Germline assignment: CDR1 MDHEN and CDR2 SYDVKM. The CDR3 loop reads CASTLGQEQYF. CDR3 sequence (DNA): TGTGCCAGCACTTTGGGGCAGGAGCAGTACTTC.

Relative to its sample, this clonotype is medium-sized. The chain carries TRBV20-1 and TRBJ2-1; unclear D gene. The V and J ends lost 4 bases and 4 bases respectively, with 8 bases between them. The CDR3 sequence is 12 residues long. CDR1 is DFQATT, CDR2 SNEGSKA, per germline (reference sequence). CDR3 sequence: CSANAGYNEQFF. CDR3 DNA sequence: TGCAGTGCTAACGCTGGATACAATGAGCAGTTCTTC.

This clonotype has ten or more counts. V and J are TRBV28 and TRBJ2-3; D remains ambiguous. Between the trimmed V and J ends, which lost 4 bases and 5 bases, there was a span of 13 bases. Germline V gene data show CDR1 as MDHEN and CDR2 as SYDVKM. This CDR3 contains 14 residues. The CDR3 sequence: CASSSHGSIDTQYF. The CDR3 DNA is TGTGCCAGCAGTTCCCACGGGTCTATAGATACGCAGTATTTT. The full variable domain, in which reference TRBV28 and TRBJ2-3 provide the parts outside the CDR3, is DVKVTQSSRYLVKRTGEKVFLECVQDMDHENMFWYRQDPGLGLRLIYFSYDVKMKEKGDIPEGYSVSREKKERFSLILESASTNQTSMYLCASSSHGSIDTQYFGPGTRLTVL.

This clonotype was counted only a few times. This chain joins TRBV7-9 and TRBJ2-5; maybe TRBD1 (5 bases). The CDR3 contains 14 residues. Germline CDR1 and CDR2: SEHNR and FQNEAQ (reference sequence). V dropped 5 bases and J dropped 5 bases, with 15 bases sitting between them. The CDR3 is CASSHPMAGETQYF. The CDR3, as DNA: TGTGCCAGCAGCCACCCGATGGCAGGGGAGACCCAGTACTTC.

Ten or more counts support this clonotype. The chain is built from TRBV29-1 and TRBJ2-1; TRBD1 matches 10 bases. V was pared by 7 bases and J by 4 bases, with 4 bases of the junction left unmatched. CDR1 is SQVTM and CDR2 is ANQGSEA in the germline V gene. This CDR3 spans 13 amino acids. CDR3 residues: CSGRDRGYNEQFF. As DNA, the CDR3 is TGCAGCGGGCGGGACAGGGGATACAATGAGCAGTTCTTC.

This clonotype was found many times. The genes are TRBV9 and TRBJ2-7; unclear D gene. With 4 bases removed from V and 2 bases from J, the gap between germline ends came to 10 bases. Germline V gene sequence: CDR1 SGDLS, CDR2 YYNGEE. The CDR3 loop spans 13 amino acids. CDR3 sequence reads: CASSPGSAYEQYF. The CDR3 bases are TGTGCCAGCAGCCCCGGGTCGGCCTACGAGCAGTACTTC.

This clonotype was observed at least ten times. The chain is built from TRBV20-1 and TRBJ2-7, with 12 bases that match TRBD2. From germline, CDR1 is DFQATT and CDR2 SNEGSKA (reference sequence). V lost 6 bases and J lost 5; bases outside the gene matches: 14. This CDR3 spans 16 amino acids. CDR3: CSALGLAGLEPNEQYF. For the CDR3, the DNA is TGCAGTGCCCTAGGACTAGCGGGATTAGAGCCCAACGAGCAGTACTTC.